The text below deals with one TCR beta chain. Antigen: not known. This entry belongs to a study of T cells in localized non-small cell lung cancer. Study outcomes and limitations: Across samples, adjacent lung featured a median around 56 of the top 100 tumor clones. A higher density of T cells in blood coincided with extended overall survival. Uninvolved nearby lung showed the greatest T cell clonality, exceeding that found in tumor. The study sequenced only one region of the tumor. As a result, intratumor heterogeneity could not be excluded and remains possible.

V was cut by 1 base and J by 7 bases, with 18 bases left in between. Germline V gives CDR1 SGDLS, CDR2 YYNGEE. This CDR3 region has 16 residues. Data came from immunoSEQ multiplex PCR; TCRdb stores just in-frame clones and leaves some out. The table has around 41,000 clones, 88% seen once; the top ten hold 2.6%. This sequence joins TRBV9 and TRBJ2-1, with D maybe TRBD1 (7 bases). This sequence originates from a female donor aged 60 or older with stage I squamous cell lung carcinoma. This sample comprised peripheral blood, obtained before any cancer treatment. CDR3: CASSVQGGAARNEQFF. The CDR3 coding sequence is TGTGCCAGCAGCGTACAGGGGGGAGCTGCCCGGAATGAGCAGTTCTTC.